This TCR beta chain was recovered during a study of blood T cell repertoires in COVID-19 (dated by TCRdb to between 2020 and 2021). Broadly, across the study: Samples from collaborators originated in the United States, Italy and Spain and spanned both the acute and convalescent phases of COVID-19. Where available, HLA class I and class II types were taken from metadata supplied by the sample provider and were not determined by assay-based typing. The prospective study material was composed of cDNA or gDNA derived from T cells, B-cell-depleted T cells, or PBMCs. Samples came from the ongoing ImmuneRACE study (first 160 participants) plus 1,254 subjects from 6 global collaborators. The repertoires were released in a freely available public database intended as a resource for research on the immune response to SARS-CoV-2. The sample metadata nearly always contained a de-identified subject ID, COVID-19 status, age in years and sex. Subjects who had been exposed to COVID-19, were actively infected with it, or had recovered from it provided the deeply sampled blood TCRbeta repertoires that made up the dataset.

TCRbeta CDR3 regions were amplified from genomic DNA by means of the immunoSEQ Assay, a bias-controlled multiplex PCR. Per the original workflow: Nucleated cell counts per sample were estimated from amplification of reference gene primers within the assay. To quantify the absolute abundance of each unique TCRbeta CDR3 rearrangement, sequence reads were collapsed and filtered. For each sample, productive Simpson clonality was calculated as the square root of Simpson's diversity index across productive rearrangements. Here the immuneACCESS table is served through TCRdb, limited to in-frame sequences with V and J called. Missing clones are a known gap in these copies; in checked studies unresolved V genes cover under half, and the rest lacks a known reason. That table supplies the V and J calls and clone size; D and trimming were determined from the DNA. The sample contains approximately 240,000 clones, 83% of them found a single time. The top ten constitute roughly 5% of the sample.

A remark on this clone: No antigen is known for it. Base qualities are missing; no much larger clone stands one base away.

V and J are truncated by 0 bases and 6 bases respectively, leaving an intervening sequence of 9 bases. Taken from cysteine to phenylalanine, the CDR3 has 15 residues. Only the CDR3 part of the read is kept: 45 bases, read in frame from the first base. The germline V gene sets CDR1 to ENHRY and CDR2 to SYGVKD. The investigation overall reported the following: The amount of clinical and demographic metadata varied by source and participant and was provided uncurated.

Whole blood was collected in K2EDTA tubes by collaborating institutions according to the institutions' own protocols. Collaborator samples were shipped for TCRbeta analysis as frozen whole blood, isolated PBMCs, or DNA extracted from either sample type. Material for sequencing was peripheral blood. The sequence came from a human donor in a cohort sampled during active COVID-19. The chain employs TRBV10-3 and TRBJ1-6, and TRBD1 may be the D gene, going by 6 matching bases. The CDR3 reads as follows: CAISESTGGNSPLHF. The base sequence is TGTGCCATCAGTGAGTCGACAGGCGGTAATTCACCCCTCCACTTT.